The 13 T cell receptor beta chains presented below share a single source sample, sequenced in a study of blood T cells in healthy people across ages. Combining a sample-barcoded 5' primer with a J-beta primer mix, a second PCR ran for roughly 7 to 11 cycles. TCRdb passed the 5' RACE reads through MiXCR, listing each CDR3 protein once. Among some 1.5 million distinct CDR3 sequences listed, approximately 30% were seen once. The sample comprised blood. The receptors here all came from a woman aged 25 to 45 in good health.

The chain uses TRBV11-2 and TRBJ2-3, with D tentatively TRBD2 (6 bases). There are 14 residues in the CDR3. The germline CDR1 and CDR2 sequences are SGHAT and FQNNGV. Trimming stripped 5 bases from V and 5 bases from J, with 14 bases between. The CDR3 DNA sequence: TGTGCCAGCAGCCCGGGACTCTTTGGAGATACGCAGTATTTT. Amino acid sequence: CASSPGLFGDTQYF.

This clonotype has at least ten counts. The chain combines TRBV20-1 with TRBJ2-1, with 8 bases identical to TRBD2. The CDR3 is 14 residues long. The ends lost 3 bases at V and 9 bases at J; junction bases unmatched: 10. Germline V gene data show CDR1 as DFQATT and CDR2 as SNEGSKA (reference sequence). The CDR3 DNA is TGCAGTGCTAGGGCCGTCGTAGCGGGGCTTGAGCAGTTCTTC. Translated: CSARAVVAGLEQFF.

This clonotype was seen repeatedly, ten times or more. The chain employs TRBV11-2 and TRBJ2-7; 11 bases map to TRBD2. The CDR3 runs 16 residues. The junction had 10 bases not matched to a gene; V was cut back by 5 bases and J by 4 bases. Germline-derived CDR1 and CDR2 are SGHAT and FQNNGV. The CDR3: CASSHLASGRSYEQYF. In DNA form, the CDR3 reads TGTGCCAGCAGCCATCTGGCTAGCGGGAGGTCGTACGAGCAGTACTTC.

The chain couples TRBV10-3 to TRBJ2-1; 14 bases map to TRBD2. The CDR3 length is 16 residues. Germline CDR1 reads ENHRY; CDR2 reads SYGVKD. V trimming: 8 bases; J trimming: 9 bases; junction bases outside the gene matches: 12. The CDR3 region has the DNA TGTGCCATCGCTTACACCGGGACTAGCGGGGGCGGTGAGCAGTTCTTC. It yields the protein CAIAYTGTSGGGEQFF.

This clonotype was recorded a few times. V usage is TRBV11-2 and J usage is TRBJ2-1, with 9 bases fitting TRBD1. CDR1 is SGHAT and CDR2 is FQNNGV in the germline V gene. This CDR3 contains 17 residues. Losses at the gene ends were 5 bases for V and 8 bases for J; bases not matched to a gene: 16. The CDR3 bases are TGTGCCAGCAGCCAGGGGGGTCCGGGACAGGGTAACCATGAGCAGTTCTTC. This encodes CASSQGGPGQGNHEQFF.

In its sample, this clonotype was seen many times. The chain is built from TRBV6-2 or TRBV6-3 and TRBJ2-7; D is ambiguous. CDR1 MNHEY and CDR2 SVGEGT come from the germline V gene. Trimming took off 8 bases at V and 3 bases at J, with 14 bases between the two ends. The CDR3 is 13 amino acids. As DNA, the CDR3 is TGTGCCAGCCTCGGGCCTACGTTCTACGAGCAGTACTTC. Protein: CASLGPTFYEQYF.

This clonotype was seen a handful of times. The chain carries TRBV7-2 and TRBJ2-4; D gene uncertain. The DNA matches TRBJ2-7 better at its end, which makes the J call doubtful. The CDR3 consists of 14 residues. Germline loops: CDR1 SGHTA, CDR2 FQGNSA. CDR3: CASTVASSFYEQYF. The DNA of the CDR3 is TGTGCCAGCACCGTAGCCTCCTCCTTCTACGAGCAGTACTTC.

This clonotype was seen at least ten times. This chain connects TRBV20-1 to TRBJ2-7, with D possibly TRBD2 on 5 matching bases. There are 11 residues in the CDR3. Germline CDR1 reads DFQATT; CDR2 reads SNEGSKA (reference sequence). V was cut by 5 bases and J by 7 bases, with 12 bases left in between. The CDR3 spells CSASLAREQYF. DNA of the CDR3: TGCAGTGCTTCCCTAGCACGGGAGCAGTACTTC.

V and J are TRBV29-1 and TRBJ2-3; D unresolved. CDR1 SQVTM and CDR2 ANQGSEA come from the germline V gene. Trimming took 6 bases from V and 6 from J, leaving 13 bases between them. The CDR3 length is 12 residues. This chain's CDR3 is CSVETSPDTQYF. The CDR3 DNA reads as TGCAGCGTGGAAACATCTCCGGATACGCAGTATTTT.

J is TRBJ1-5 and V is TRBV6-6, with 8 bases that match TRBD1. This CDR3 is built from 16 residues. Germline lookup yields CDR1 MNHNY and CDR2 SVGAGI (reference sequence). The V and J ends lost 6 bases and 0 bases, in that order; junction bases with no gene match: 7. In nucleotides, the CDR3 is TGTGCCAGCAGGGACAGGGTCTCATATAGCAATCAGCCCCAGCATTTT. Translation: CASRDRVSYSNQPQHF.

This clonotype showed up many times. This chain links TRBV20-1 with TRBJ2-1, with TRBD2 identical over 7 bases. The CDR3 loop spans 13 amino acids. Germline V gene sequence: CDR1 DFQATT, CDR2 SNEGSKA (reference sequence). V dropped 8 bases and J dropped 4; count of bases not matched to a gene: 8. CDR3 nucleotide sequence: TGCAGTCCCCTGCGGGGGTATTACAATGAGCAGTTCTTC. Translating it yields CSPLRGYYNEQFF.

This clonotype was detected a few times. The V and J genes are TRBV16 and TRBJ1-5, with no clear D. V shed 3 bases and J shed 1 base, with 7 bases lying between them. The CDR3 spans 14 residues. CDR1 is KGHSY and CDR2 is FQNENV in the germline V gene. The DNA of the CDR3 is TGTGCCAGCAGCCAGAAGGGAAGCAATCAGCCCCAGCATTTT. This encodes CASSQKGSNQPQHF.

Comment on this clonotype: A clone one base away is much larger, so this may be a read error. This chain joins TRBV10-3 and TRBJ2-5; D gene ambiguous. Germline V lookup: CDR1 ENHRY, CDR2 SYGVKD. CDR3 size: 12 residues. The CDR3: CAISEPLETQDF. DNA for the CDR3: TGTGCCATCAGTGAACCCCTAGAGACCCAGGACTTC.